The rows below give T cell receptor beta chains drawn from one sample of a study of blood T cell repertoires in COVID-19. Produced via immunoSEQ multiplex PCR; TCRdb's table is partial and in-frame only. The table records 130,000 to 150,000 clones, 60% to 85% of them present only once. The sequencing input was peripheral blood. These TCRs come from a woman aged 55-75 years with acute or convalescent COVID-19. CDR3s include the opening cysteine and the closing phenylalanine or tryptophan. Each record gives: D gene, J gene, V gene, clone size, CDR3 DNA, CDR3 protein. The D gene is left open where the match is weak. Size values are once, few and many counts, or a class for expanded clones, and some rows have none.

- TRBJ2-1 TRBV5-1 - TGCGCCAGCAGCTTACAGCAATCCTACAATGAGCAGTTCTTC CASSLQQSYNEQFF
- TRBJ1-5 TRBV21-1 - TGTGCCAGCAGCAAAGGACGAAAGGGACTAACTTTAAAGGTGGATCAGCCCCAGCATTTT CASSKGRKGLTLKVDQPQHF
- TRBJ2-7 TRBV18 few TGTGCCAGCTCACCGGGGAGGGGGTACGAGCAGTACTTC CASSPGRGYEQYF
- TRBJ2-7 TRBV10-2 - TGCGCCAGCAGCGATACGTGGCGGGGATACTACGAGCAGTACTTC CASSDTWRGYYEQYF
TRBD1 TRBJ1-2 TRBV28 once TGTGCCAGCCACCACCGGGACAGCAGACCTCCTCCCTATGGCTACACCTTC CASHHRDSRPPPYGYTF
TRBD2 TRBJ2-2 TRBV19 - TGTGCCAGTAGTTGGACTAGCGGCACCGGGGAGCTGTTTTTT CASSWTSGTGELFF
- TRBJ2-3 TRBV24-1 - TGTGCCACCAGTGCGGGGTATAGCACAGATACGCAGTATTTT CATSAGYSTDTQYF
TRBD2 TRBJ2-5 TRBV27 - TGTGCCAGCAGTCCCCTACTTGGACTAGCGGGAGGGGGTTACCAAGAGACCCAGTACTTC CASSPLLGLAGGGYQETQYF
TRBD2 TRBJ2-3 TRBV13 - TGTGCCAGCAGCTCGGGGACTAGCGGGACGACCACAGATACGCAGTATTTT CASSSGTSGTTTDTQYF
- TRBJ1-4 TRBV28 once TGTGCCAGCAGTTTCCAGGGGCAGGGGAATGAAAAACTGTTTTTT CASSFQGQGNEKLFF
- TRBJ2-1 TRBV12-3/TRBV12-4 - TGTGCCAGCAGTTTCTTGGGCCCTCCGTTCTTC CASSFLGPPFF
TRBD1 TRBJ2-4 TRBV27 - TGTGCCAGCAGTCCCGCGACAGGGCCAGGGACGGCCAAAAACATTCAGTACTTC CASSPATGPGTAKNIQYF
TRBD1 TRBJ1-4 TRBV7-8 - TGTGCCAGCAGCGCCCTAGGACAGGGGCGAACTCTTAATGAAAAACTGTTTTTT CASSALGQGRTLNEKLFF
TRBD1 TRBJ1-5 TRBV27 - TGTGCCAGCAGTGATTCCGGGACAGCCAAAAGCAATCAGCCCCAGCATTTT CASSDSGTAKSNQPQHF
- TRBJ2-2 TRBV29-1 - TGCAGCGTGAACAGGGTGAACACCGGGGAGCTGTTTTTT CSVNRVNTGELFF
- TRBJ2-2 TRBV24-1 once TGTGCCACCAGTGATTTGCCTCCGGGGGACACCGGGGAGCTGTTTTTT CATSDLPPGDTGELFF
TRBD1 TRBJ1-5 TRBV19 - TGTGCCAGTACGTCAGGGGGTCAGCCCCAGCATTTT CASTSGGQPQHF
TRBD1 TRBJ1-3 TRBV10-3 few TGTGCCATCAGCTTGGGGACAGCTGGAAACACCATATATTTT CAISLGTAGNTIYF
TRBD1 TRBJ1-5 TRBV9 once TGTGCCAGCAGCGTGGGTACAGGGGGGTGGCAGCCCCAGCATTTT CASSVGTGGWQPQHF
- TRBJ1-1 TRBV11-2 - TGTGCCAGCAGCTCCTTCCGACAGTTCACTGAAGCTTTCTTT CASSSFRQFTEAFF
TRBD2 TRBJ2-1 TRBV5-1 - TGCGCCAGCAGCTCGGGACTAGCGGGAGGGTCCCCCAATGAGCAGTTCTTC CASSSGLAGGSPNEQFF
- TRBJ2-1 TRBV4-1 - TGCGCCAGCAGCCAAGAGAGCGGAGGCGATGAGCAGTTCTTC CASSQESGGDEQFF
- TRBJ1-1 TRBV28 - TGTGCCAGCAGTTCGTCCGGGGGGAACACTGAAGCTTTCTTT CASSSSGGNTEAFF
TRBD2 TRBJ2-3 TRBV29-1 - TGCAGCGTAAGAAGCGGGAGCAGCACAGATACGCAGTATTTT CSVRSGSSTDTQYF
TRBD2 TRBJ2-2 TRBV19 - TGTGCCAGTAGTATAGTTCGCGGGAGTGTCGGGGAGCTGTTTTTT CASSIVRGSVGELFF
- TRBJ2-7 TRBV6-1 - TGTGCCAGCAAATCCTACTACGAGCAGTACTTC CASKSYYEQYF
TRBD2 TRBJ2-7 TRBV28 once TGTGCCATCACATACGGGAGGGGGGGTGGTATCGAGCAGTACTTC CAITYGRGGGIEQYF
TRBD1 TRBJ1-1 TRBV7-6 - TGTGCCAGCAGCTTACAGGGGGTAGGAACTGAAGCTTTCTTT CASSLQGVGTEAFF
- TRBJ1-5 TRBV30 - TGTGCCTGGAGCTTCGCCGGGACATTAACACCTCTGAGGGTTCAGCCCCAGCATTTT CAWSFAGTLTPLRVQPQHF
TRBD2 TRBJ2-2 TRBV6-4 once TGTGCCAGCAGTGACCGAGCGGGGATAGGCGGGGAGCTGTTTTTT CASSDRAGIGGELFF
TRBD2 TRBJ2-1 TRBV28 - TGTGCCAGCAGCTCTCGGACTAGCGGGTCAGGGAGATCCTACAATGAGCAGTTCTTC CASSSRTSGSGRSYNEQFF
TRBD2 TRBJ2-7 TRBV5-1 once TGCGCCAGCAGCTTGGTGGCTAGCGGGAGGAGGAACGAGCAGTACTTC CASSLVASGRRNEQYF
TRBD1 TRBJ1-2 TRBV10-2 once TGCGCCAGCACCGACCGAGGGACAGGGAATGGCTACACCTTC CASTDRGTGNGYTF
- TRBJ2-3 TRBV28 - TGTGCCAGCAGTTTCCCCCCCCCTAGCACAGATACGCAGTATTTT CASSFPPPSTDTQYF
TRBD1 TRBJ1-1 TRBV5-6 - TGTGCCAGCAGCCAAGACAGGGGTCTCATGAACACTGAAGCTTTCTTT CASSQDRGLMNTEAFF
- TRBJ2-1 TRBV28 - TGTGCCAGCAGGCCTACTGGAGGGAACTCCTACAATGAGCAGTTCTTC CASRPTGGNSYNEQFF
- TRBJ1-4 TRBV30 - TGTGCCTGGAGTGTACAGGAAGATTGGGCTAATGAAAAACTGTTTTTT CAWSVQEDWANEKLFF
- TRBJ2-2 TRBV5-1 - TGCGCCAGCAGCTCGGGACAGAACACCGGGGAGCTGTTTTTT CASSSGQNTGELFF
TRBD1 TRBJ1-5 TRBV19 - TGTGCCAGTAGTCCCCGACAGGGGAATCAGCCCCAGCATTTT CASSPRQGNQPQHF
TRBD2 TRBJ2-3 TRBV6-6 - TGTGCCAGCAGTCCCCCGACTAGCGGGAGTTTCTCCTTCCCGCAGTATTTT CASSPPTSGSFSFPQYF
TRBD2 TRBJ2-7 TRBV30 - TGTGCCTGGAGTTTGGCGGGAGGGTCCTTTTACGAGCAGTACTTC CAWSLAGGSFYEQYF
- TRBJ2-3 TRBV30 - TGTGCCTTGGCGAGGACAGATACGCAGTATTTT CALARTDTQYF
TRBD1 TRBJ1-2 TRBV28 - TGTGCCAGCAGTTTCCCAGGGGGCGGATTCAACTATGGCTACACCTTC CASSFPGGGFNYGYTF
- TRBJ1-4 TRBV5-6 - TGTGCCAGCAGCTTACAGGGCCTAAGCCCCAATGAAAAACTGTTTTTT CASSLQGLSPNEKLFF
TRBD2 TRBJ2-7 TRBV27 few TGTGCCAGCAGTTTTGAGGGAGGGGTCTACGAGCAGTACTTC CASSFEGGVYEQYF
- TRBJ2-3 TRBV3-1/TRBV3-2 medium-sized TGTGCCAGCAGCCCCACTAGCAGCACAGATACGCAGTATTTT CASSPTSSTDTQYF
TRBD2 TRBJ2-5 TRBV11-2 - TGTGCCAGCAGCTTAGGGACTAGCGGGAGGGCCGAGGCCCAGTACTTC CASSLGTSGRAEAQYF
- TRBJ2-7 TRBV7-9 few TGTGCCAGCAGTACAACCGAACAAACCTACGAGCAGTACTTC CASSTTEQTYEQYF
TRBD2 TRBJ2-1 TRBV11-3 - TGTGCCAGCACCTCCCGCCGGGAGGGCCGAAACAATGAGCAGTTCTTC CASTSRREGRNNEQFF
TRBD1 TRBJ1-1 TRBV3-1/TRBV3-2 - TGTGCCAGCAGCCAAGAGTATACAGGGGAACCTGAAGCTTTCTTT CASSQEYTGEPEAFF
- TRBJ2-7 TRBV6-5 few TGTGCCAGCAAAGGAGGGACCCACCTGGAGCAGTACTTC CASKGGTHLEQYF
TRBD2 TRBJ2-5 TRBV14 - TGTGCCAGCAGCCAGGGGACTAGCGGGCTCCAGACCCAGTACTTC CASSQGTSGLQTQYF
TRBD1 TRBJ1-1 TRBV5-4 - TGTGCCAGCAGCTTCCCCCCCAGGGGGTTGAACACTGAAGCTTTCTTT CASSFPPRGLNTEAFF
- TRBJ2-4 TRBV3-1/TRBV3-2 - TGTGCCAGCAGCCAAGGCCACCCCGGGGGAGTTCAGGCCAAAAACATTCAGTACTTC CASSQGHPGGVQAKNIQYF
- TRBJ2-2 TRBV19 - TGTGCCACCTCCACCTTAGCGGCCGGGGAGCTGTTTTTT CATSTLAAGELFF